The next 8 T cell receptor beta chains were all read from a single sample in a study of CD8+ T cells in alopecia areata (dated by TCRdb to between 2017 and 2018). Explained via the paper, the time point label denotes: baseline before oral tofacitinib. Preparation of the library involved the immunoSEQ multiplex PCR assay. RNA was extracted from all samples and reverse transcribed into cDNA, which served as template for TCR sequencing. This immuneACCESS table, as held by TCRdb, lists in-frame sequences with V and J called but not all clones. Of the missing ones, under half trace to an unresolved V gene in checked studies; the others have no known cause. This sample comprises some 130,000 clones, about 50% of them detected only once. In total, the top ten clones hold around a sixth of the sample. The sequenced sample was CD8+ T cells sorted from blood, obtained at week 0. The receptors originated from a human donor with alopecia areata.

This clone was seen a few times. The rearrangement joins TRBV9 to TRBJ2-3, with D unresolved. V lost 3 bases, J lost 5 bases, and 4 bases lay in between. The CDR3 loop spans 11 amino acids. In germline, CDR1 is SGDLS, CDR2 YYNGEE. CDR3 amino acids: CASSGEDTQYF. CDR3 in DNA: TGTGCCAGCAGCGGTGAAGATACGCAGTATTTT.

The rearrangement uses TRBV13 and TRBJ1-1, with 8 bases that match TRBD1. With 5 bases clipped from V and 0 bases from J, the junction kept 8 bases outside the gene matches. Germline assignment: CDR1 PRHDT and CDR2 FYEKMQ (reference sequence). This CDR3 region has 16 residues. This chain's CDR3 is CASSPEAGGLNTEAFF. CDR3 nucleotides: TGTGCCAGCAGCCCTGAGGCAGGGGGCTTGAACACTGAAGCTTTCTTT.

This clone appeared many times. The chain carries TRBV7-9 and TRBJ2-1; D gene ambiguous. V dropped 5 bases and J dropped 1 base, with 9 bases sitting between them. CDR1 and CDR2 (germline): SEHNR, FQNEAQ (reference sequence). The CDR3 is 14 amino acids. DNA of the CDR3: TGTGCCAGCAGCCCCGTCGGTTCCTACAATGAGCAGTTCTTC. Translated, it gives CASSPVGSYNEQFF.

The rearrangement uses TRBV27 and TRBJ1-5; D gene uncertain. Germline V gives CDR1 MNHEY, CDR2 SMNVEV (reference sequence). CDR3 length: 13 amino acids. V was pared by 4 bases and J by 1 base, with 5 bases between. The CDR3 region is CASSSRSNQPQHF. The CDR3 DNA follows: TGTGCCAGCAGTTCCCGGAGCAATCAGCCCCAGCATTTT.

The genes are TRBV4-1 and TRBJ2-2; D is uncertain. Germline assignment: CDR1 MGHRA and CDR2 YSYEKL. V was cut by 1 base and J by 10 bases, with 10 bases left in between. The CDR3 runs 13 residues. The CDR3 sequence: CASSQAYGAELFF. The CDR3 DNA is TGCGCCAGCAGCCAAGCTTACGGCGCGGAGCTGTTTTTT.

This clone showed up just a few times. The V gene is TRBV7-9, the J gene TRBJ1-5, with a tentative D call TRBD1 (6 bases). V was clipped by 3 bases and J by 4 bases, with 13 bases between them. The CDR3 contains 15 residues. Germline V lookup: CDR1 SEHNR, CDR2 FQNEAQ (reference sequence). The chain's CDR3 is CASSFGGEDNQPQHF. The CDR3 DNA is TGTGCCAGCAGCTTTGGGGGCGAGGATAATCAGCCCCAGCATTTT.

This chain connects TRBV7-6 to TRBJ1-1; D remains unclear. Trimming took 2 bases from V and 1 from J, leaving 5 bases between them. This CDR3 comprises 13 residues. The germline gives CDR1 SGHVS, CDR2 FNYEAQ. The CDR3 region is CASSLLTNTEAFF. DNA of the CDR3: TGTGCCAGCAGCTTATTGACGAACACTGAAGCTTTCTTT.

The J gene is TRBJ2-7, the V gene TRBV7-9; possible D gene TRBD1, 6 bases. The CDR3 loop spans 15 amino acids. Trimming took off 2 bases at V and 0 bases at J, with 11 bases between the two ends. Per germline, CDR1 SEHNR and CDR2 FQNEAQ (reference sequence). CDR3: CASSLPSGASYEQYF. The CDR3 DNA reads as TGTGCCAGCAGCTTACCATCAGGGGCCTCCTACGAGCAGTACTTC.